The 27 T cell receptor beta chains below were found in one sample sequenced in a study of human T cells and chemical hapten exposure. Described time point: patch test 2, 6 weeks after DPC sensitization. Specified treatment: therapeutic diphenylcyclopropenone sensitization with weekly scalp DPC. Via MiXCR, TCRdb re-called the RACE reads, giving one row per CDR3 protein. The table includes a few hundred thousand distinct CDR3 sequences, more than 5% detected once. This sample comprised whole blood, obtained in connection with sensitization to the hapten diphenylcyclopropenone (DPC). All receptors derive from a woman younger than 35 with alopecia areata. Some clones in this sample may be carry-over from other donors' samples.

This clonotype has ten or more counts. The chain is built from TRBV5-1 and TRBJ2-3, with 7 nucleotides matching TRBD2. The CDR3 runs to 15 residues. V lost 4 bases to trimming and J lost 4 bases; unmatched junction nucleotides: 9. The germline gives CDR1 SGHRS, CDR2 YFSETQ. The DNA for the CDR3 is TGCGCCAGCAGCGGAGCGGGACGCAGGCCAGATACGCAGTATTTT. Its translation: CASSGAGRRPDTQYF.

This clonotype has at least ten counts. This chain links TRBV6-5 with TRBJ1-1, with D tentatively TRBD1 (5 bases). V lost 0 bases and J lost 0, with 23 bases in between. This CDR3 contains 20 residues. Germline CDR1 and CDR2: MNHEY and SVGAGI. The CDR3 region has the DNA TGTGCCAGCAGTTACTCGAGCAGATTAAGTCCAGGGTCCATGAACACTGAAGCTTTCTTT. Protein: CASSYSSRLSPGSMNTEAFF.

The V call is TRBV20-1, the J call TRBJ2-7, with D unresolved. CDR3 size: 13 residues. Trimming pared 4 bases from V and 0 bases from J, leaving 10 bases between. The germline gives CDR1 DFQATT, CDR2 SNEGSKA (reference sequence). The CDR3: CSAKTVLSYEQYF. The CDR3 nucleotides are TGCAGTGCTAAAACAGTTCTCTCCTACGAGCAGTACTTC.

Note on this clonotype: This may come from a read error, since a much larger clone is one base off. The CDR3 region has the DNA TGTGCCAGCAGTTACGGAGGACAGGGGGAGTTATATGGCTACTCCTTC. Its protein product is CASSYGGQGELYGYSF. The V call is TRBV6-5, the J call TRBJ1-2; 10 bases align to TRBD1. CDR1 and CDR2 (germline): MNHEY, SVGAGI. The CDR3 contains 16 residues.

This clonotype appeared many times. This rearrangement joins TRBV20-1 to TRBJ2-1, with D unclear. The CDR3 extends over 15 amino acids. Trimming removed 5 bases at V and 4 bases at J, with 18 bases between. CDR1 is DFQATT and CDR2 is SNEGSKA in the germline V gene (reference sequence). CDR3 coding DNA: TGCAGTGCTGCTCTCGACCCGTGGGGTTACAATGAGCAGTTCTTC. Protein product: CSAALDPWGYNEQFF.

The V call is TRBV9, the J call TRBJ2-7; no reliable D call. This CDR3 comprises 14 residues. Germline values: CDR1 SGDLS, CDR2 YYNGEE. Trimming left V 2 bases short and J 2 bases short, with 11 bases between. The CDR3 protein is CASSVASAAYEQYF. In DNA, the CDR3 is TGTGCCAGCAGCGTCGCGTCGGCGGCCTACGAGCAGTACTTC.

This clonotype was counted many times. The chain recombines TRBV20-1 with TRBJ2-3, with 8 bases identical to TRBD2. CDR3 size: 14 residues. The V segment lost 6 bases and the J segment 7 bases; nucleotides outside the gene matches: 12. CDR1 and CDR2 from the germline V gene are DFQATT and SNEGSKA (reference sequence). CDR3 in amino acids: CSARDGAGGYTQYF. The CDR3 DNA reads TGCAGTGCCCGGGACGGGGCGGGGGGTTATACGCAGTATTTT.

This clonotype was found many times. The chain combines TRBV6-6 with TRBJ2-6; D is ambiguous. This CDR3 contains 14 residues. CDR1 and CDR2 (germline): MNHNY, SVGAGI (reference sequence). Trimming shortened V by 6 bases and J by 3 bases, and 9 bases separated the two germline ends. CDR3 sequence reads: CASSPPDGANVLTF. CDR3 nucleotide sequence: TGTGCCAGCAGCCCCCCAGATGGGGCCAACGTCCTGACTTTC.

The rearrangement uses TRBV5-1 and TRBJ1-5; D is uncertain. Looked up from germline, CDR1 is SGHRS and CDR2 is YFSETQ. The CDR3 sequence is 16 residues long. Trimming left V 1 base short and J 1 base short, with 12 bases between. CDR3 DNA: TGCGCCAGCAGCTTGACCCCAGTCTCAAGCAATCAGCCCCAGCATTTT. Its protein is CASSLTPVSSNQPQHF. The full variable domain, its missing parts supplied by reference TRBV5-1 and TRBJ1-5, is KAGVTQTPRYLIKTRGQQVTLSCSPISGHRSVSWYQQTPGQGLQFLFEYFSETQRNKGNFPGRFSGRQFSNSRSEMNVSTLELGDSALYLCASSLTPVSSNQPQHFGDGTRLSIL.

This clonotype showed up many times. This sequence joins TRBV11-2 and TRBJ2-7; TRBD1 agrees at 7 bases. This CDR3 spans 15 amino acids. Trimming removed 3 bases from V and 1 base from J; junction bases left unmatched: 6. CDR1 SGHAT and CDR2 FQNNGV come from the germline V gene. The CDR3, as DNA: TGTGCCAGCAGCTTGTCCCAGGGGGTTTCCTACGAGCAGTACTTC. This encodes CASSLSQGVSYEQYF. The variable domain in full, completed from reference TRBV11-2 and TRBJ2-7, reads EAGVAQSPRYKIIEKRQSVAFWCNPISGHATLYWYQQILGQGPKLLIQFQNNGVVDDSQLPKDRFSAERLKGVDSTLKIQPAKLEDSAVYLCASSLSQGVSYEQYFGPGTRLTVT.

This clonotype has more than one count but fewer than ten. The chain combines TRBV7-9 with TRBJ1-2; perhaps TRBD1 as D (5 bases). V dropped 3 bases and J dropped 4 bases, with 9 bases sitting between them. The CDR3 covers 13 residues. Germline V gives CDR1 SEHNR, CDR2 FQNEAQ (reference sequence). For the CDR3, the DNA is TGTGCCAGCAGCTTTGATGGGACCTATGGCTACACCTTC. Amino acids: CASSFDGTYGYTF.

This clonotype occurred a few times. This sequence joins TRBV20-1 and TRBJ1-4, with unresolved D. The CDR3 loop spans 14 amino acids. Germline values: CDR1 DFQATT, CDR2 SNEGSKA (reference sequence). V was cut by 6 bases and J by 4 bases, with 15 bases left in between. The CDR3 DNA is TGCAGTGCCCAGAACGCGCCTCGTAATGAAAAACTGTTTTTT. Translating it yields CSAQNAPRNEKLFF.

The chain couples TRBV7-9 to TRBJ2-7, with D unresolved. Germline V lookup: CDR1 SEHNR, CDR2 FQNEAQ (reference sequence). The length of the CDR3 is 15 residues. Trimming took 2 bases from V and 0 from J, leaving 11 bases between them. In DNA form, the CDR3 reads TGTGCCAGCAGCTTATTGGGCAGCTCCTCCTACGAGCAGTACTTC. This gives the protein CASSLLGSSSYEQYF. Variable domain in full (rest from reference TRBV7-9 and TRBJ2-7): DTGVSQNPRHKITKRGQNVTFRCDPISEHNRLYWYRQTLGQGPEFLTYFQNEAQLEKSRLLSDRFSAERPKGSFSTLEIQRTEQGDSAMYLCASSLLGSSSYEQYFGPGTRLTVT.

The sample holds many counts of this clonotype. This chain uses TRBV6-1 with TRBJ1-5; 9 nucleotides match TRBD1. Germline CDR1 MNHNS, CDR2 SASEGT. With 5 bases clipped from V and 0 bases from J, the junction kept 11 bases outside the gene matches. The CDR3 totals 18 residues. The CDR3, as DNA: TGTGCCAGCAGTCCGAACAGGGGGCGCCCTTATAGCAATCAGCCCCAGCATTTT. Protein product: CASSPNRGRPYSNQPQHF.

The V call is TRBV20-1, the J call TRBJ2-1, with TRBD2 identical over 11 bases. CDR3 length: 16 amino acids. CDR1 is DFQATT, CDR2 SNEGSKA, per germline (reference sequence). J gave up 9 bases and V 2 bases, and 12 bases lay outside the gene matches. The CDR3: CSARPIAGGYEVEQFF. CDR3 DNA sequence: TGCAGTGCTAGACCCATAGCGGGGGGGTACGAAGTTGAGCAGTTCTTC.

This clonotype was detected many times. The V and J genes are TRBV7-8 and TRBJ1-5; the match to TRBD1 covers 7 bases. The CDR3 consists of 16 residues. V shed 2 bases, J shed 1 base, and the junction held 5 bases outside the gene matches. Germline V lookup: CDR1 SGHVS, CDR2 FQNEAQ. The CDR3 sequence is CASSLKGDRSNQPQHF. The CDR3 DNA follows: TGTGCCAGCAGCTTAAAAGGGGACAGAAGCAATCAGCCCCAGCATTTT.

This clonotype was recorded at least ten times. This chain connects TRBV6-2 or TRBV6-3 to TRBJ1-5; D is unclear. Trimming shortened V by 7 bases and J by 0 bases, and 13 bases separated the two germline ends. This CDR3 spans 15 amino acids. CDR1 MNHEY and CDR2 SVGEGT come from the germline V gene. The DNA of the CDR3 is TGTGCCAGCACCACTCACTCCGGTAGCAATCAGCCCCAGCATTTT. Protein sequence: CASTTHSGSNQPQHF.

This clonotype was detected only a few times. The rearrangement joins TRBV2 to TRBJ2-1, with a possible D match to TRBD1 (6 bases). V shed 3 bases and J shed 2 bases, with 11 bases lying between them. Per the germline V gene, CDR1 is SNHLY and CDR2 is FYNNEI. The CDR3 is 15 residues long. CDR3 residues: CASSEGRGAYNEQFF. The CDR3 DNA reads as TGTGCCAGCAGTGAGGGCAGGGGAGCCTACAATGAGCAGTTCTTC.

The V and J genes are TRBV5-4 and TRBJ2-2; D is perhaps TRBD1 or TRBD2 (5 bases each). The V gene's germline CDR1 is SGHNT and CDR2 YYREEE (reference sequence). V gave up 4 bases and J gave up 5 bases, with 15 bases separating them. This CDR3 has 15 amino acids. In nucleotides, the CDR3 is TGTGCCAGCAGCCCCTCCCGTGGGGGTACCGGGGAGCTGTTTTTT. This sequence encodes CASSPSRGGTGELFF. The full variable domain, its missing parts supplied by reference TRBV5-4 and TRBJ2-2, is ETGVTQSPTHLIKTRGQQVTLRCSSQSGHNTVSWYQQALGQGPQFIFQYYREEENGRGNFPPRFSGLQFPNYSSELNVNALELDDSALYLCASSPSRGGTGELFFGEGSRLTVL.

This clonotype was seen many times. The chain carries TRBV12-3 or TRBV12-4 and TRBJ1-2; 8 bases fit TRBD1. Unmatched junction bases numbered 5, after V lost 5 bases and J lost 6 bases. The length of the CDR3 is 13 residues. CDR3 loop: CASSPRTGHGYTF. For the CDR3, the DNA is TGTGCCAGCAGTCCACGGACAGGGCATGGCTACACCTTC.

This clonotype was observed many times. J is TRBJ1-6 and V is TRBV7-9, with TRBD1 as a possible D gene (5 bases). The V and J ends lost 5 bases and 5 bases respectively, with 10 bases between them. Germline loops: CDR1 SEHNR, CDR2 FQNEAQ (reference sequence). The CDR3 sequence is 14 residues long. CDR3 bases: TGTGCCAGCAGCACTACAGGCAATAATTCACCCCTCCACTTT. Protein: CASSTTGNNSPLHF.

This clonotype has only a few counts. The V gene is TRBV5-1, the J gene TRBJ2-5; no definite D call. V dropped 4 bases and J dropped 0 bases, with 4 bases sitting between them. The CDR3 has 12 amino acids. Germline CDR1 reads SGHRS; CDR2 reads YFSETQ. The CDR3 region has the DNA TGCGCCAGCAGCGTTGACCAAGAGACCCAGTACTTC. It specifies CASSVDQETQYF.

This clonotype has a handful of counts. The chain joins TRBV9 to TRBJ1-3; D is undetermined. The CDR3 totals 17 residues. V was shortened by 0 bases and J by 5 bases, with 18 bases between the two germline ends. Germline CDR1 is SGDLS and CDR2 is YYNGEE. CDR3 DNA sequence: TGTGCCAGCAGCGTAGACTCAGGAGTACGAACCAGAAACACCATATATTTT. Translation gives CASSVDSGVRTRNTIYF.

This clonotype was observed at least ten times. The chain uses TRBV20-1 and TRBJ1-2; TRBD1 aligns across 12 bases. CDR1 DFQATT and CDR2 SNEGSKA come from the germline V gene (reference sequence). Germline trimming cut 0 bases from V and 8 bases from J; bases unmatched to any gene: 13. The CDR3 contains 17 residues. CDR3 DNA sequence: TGCAGTGCTAGAGATACCCGAGGGACAGGGGGCGGCGAAGGCTACACCTTC. Its protein product is CSARDTRGTGGGEGYTF.

This clonotype came up a few times. J is TRBJ2-5 and V is TRBV29-1; 7 bases align to TRBD2. Losses at the gene ends were 3 bases for V and 3 bases for J; bases not matched to a gene: 4. The germline CDR1 and CDR2 sequences are SQVTM and ANQGSEA. This CDR3 comprises 13 residues. Here the CDR3 DNA reads TGCAGCGTTGATAGCCTAGCGGAAGAGACCCAGTACTTC. Its translation: CSVDSLAEETQYF.

This clonotype turned up a few times. For the CDR3, the DNA is TGTGCCAGCAGCCCTCCGGGAGCCTATAATTCACCCCTCCACTTT. Translated: CASSPPGAYNSPLHF. The chain has TRBV7-9 and TRBJ1-6; D not resolved. The CDR3 totals 15 residues. Germline loops: CDR1 SEHNR, CDR2 FQNEAQ (reference sequence). V lost 5 bases to trimming and J lost 2 bases, with 10 bases between them.

This clonotype was counted only a few times. This chain links TRBV13 with TRBJ2-4; TRBD2 matches 7 bases. Germline trimming cut 3 bases from V and 11 bases from J; bases unmatched to any gene: 10. This CDR3 region has 14 residues. CDR1 is PRHDT and CDR2 is FYEKMQ in the germline V gene (reference sequence). CDR3 sequence (DNA): TGTGCCAGCAGCTTCACCAGGGCGGCGGGGGTTCAGTACTTC. Translating it yields CASSFTRAAGVQYF.